Listed here are 12 T cell receptor beta chains from one sample, sequenced in a study of cytomegalovirus exposure and HLA in healthy donors. The method was immunoSEQ multiplex PCR; TCRdb's version includes in-frame clones alone and lacks a portion of them. The sample yields about 170,000 clones, around nine tenths seen once. The sample was PBMCs. The receptor set was obtained from a man between 18 and 29 years old in good health and CMV-seropositive.

This clone was seen a handful of times. The gene calls are TRBV6-1 and TRBJ1-1, with no clear D. V dropped 3 bases and J dropped 11 bases, with 4 bases sitting between them. CDR3 length equals 9 residues. CDR1 is MNHNS, CDR2 SASEGT, per germline. CDR3 nucleotide sequence: TGTGCCAGCAGTGACTCGGCTTTCTTT. Amino acids: CASSDSAFF.

This clone was counted a single time. The gene calls are TRBV4-1 and TRBJ1-5; D is unresolved. From germline, CDR1 is MGHRA and CDR2 YSYEKL. With 0 bases removed from V and 3 bases from J, the gap between germline ends came to 6 bases. The CDR3 loop spans 14 amino acids. DNA for the CDR3: TGCGCCAGCAGCCAAGAGCGGAACAATCAGCCCCAGCATTTT. The encoded protein is CASSQERNNQPQHF.

The chain links TRBV7-2 to TRBJ1-1; no firm D call. Looked up from germline, CDR1 is SGHTA and CDR2 is FQGNSA. CDR3 length equals 13 residues. Deletions cut 2 bases from V and 5 bases from J, with 9 bases between. The CDR3: CASSLSTVTEAFF. CDR3 coding DNA: TGTGCCAGCAGCTTAAGTACTGTGACTGAAGCTTTCTTT.

The gene calls are TRBV4-1 and TRBJ2-1; 7 nucleotides line up with TRBD2. Germline assignment: CDR1 MGHRA and CDR2 YSYEKL. Trimming removed 2 bases from V and 0 bases from J; junction bases left unmatched: 7. CDR3 length: 17 residues. DNA for the CDR3: TGCGCCAGCAGCCAAAGCCTAGCGGCCAGCTCCTACAATGAGCAGTTCTTC. This encodes CASSQSLAASSYNEQFF.

The V and J genes are TRBV9 and TRBJ2-1; the D gene is possibly TRBD2 (5 bases). Germline lookup yields CDR1 SGDLS and CDR2 YYNGEE. V gave up 0 bases and J gave up 7 bases, with 14 bases separating them. This CDR3 has 15 amino acids. CDR3 DNA: TGTGCCAGCAGCGTAGACCCGACGGGAAGGAATGAGCAGTTCTTC. Residues: CASSVDPTGRNEQFF.

The rearrangement uses TRBV19 and TRBJ1-1; D is ambiguous. The CDR3 length is 14 residues. With 3 bases removed from V and 1 base from J, the gap between germline ends came to 9 bases. Germline values: CDR1 LNHDA, CDR2 SQIVND (reference sequence). The CDR3 bases are TGTGCCAGTAGTATGGAGGCCCCGAACACTGAAGCTTTCTTT. As protein: CASSMEAPNTEAFF. Looking up the rest from reference TRBV19 and TRBJ1-1 gives the full variable domain: DGGITQSPKYLFRKEGQNVTLSCEQNLNHDAMYWYRQDPGQGLRLIYYSQIVNDFQKGDIAEGYSVSREKKESFPLTVTSAQKNPTAFYLCASSMEAPNTEAFFGQGTRLTVV.

The chain has TRBV30 and TRBJ1-3; 9 bases match TRBD1. V lost 5 bases and J lost 7; bases outside the gene matches: 6. Per the germline V gene, CDR1 is GTSNPN and CDR2 is SVGIG (reference sequence). The CDR3 is 13 amino acids. CDR3 loop: CAWGTTGGNTIYF. The CDR3 DNA is TGTGCCTGGGGGACGACAGGGGGGAACACCATATATTTT. Full variable domain (outside the CDR3, taken from reference TRBV30 and TRBJ1-3): SQTIHQWPATLVQPVGSPLSLECTVEGTSNPNLYWYRQAAGRGLQLLFYSVGIGQISSEVPQNLSASRPQDRQFILSSKKLLLSDSGFYLCAWGTTGGNTIYFGEGSWLTVV.

This chain connects TRBV6-1 to TRBJ2-2; 8 bases are shared with TRBD1. CDR3 length equals 12 residues. The V and J ends lost 8 bases and 6 bases, in that order; junction bases with no gene match: 2. The germline V gene encodes CDR1 MNHNS and CDR2 SASEGT. This CDR3 is CASDRGPGELFF. Here the CDR3 DNA reads TGTGCCAGCGACAGGGGACCCGGGGAGCTGTTTTTT.

V is TRBV11-1 and J is TRBJ2-5, with D uncertain. V lost 0 bases and J 1 base, leaving 6 bases between the germline ends. The CDR3 spans 14 residues. Per the germline V gene, CDR1 is SGHAT and CDR2 is FQDESV (reference sequence). CDR3 nucleotides: TGTGCCAGCAGCTTAGCGGGCAGCCAAGAGACCCAGTACTTC. Translated: CASSLAGSQETQYF.

In this sample, this clone turned up once. The V and J genes are TRBV6-5 and TRBJ2-2; a weak D match, TRBD1 (6 bases). The CDR3 is 15 residues long. CDR1 MNHEY and CDR2 SVGAGI come from the germline V gene. Trimming removed 7 bases from V and 2 bases from J, with 14 bases in between. The CDR3 loop reads CASNRGIQNTGELFF. CDR3 DNA: TGTGCCAGCAATAGGGGGATACAAAACACCGGGGAGCTGTTTTTT.

In DNA form, the CDR3 reads TGTGCCAGCAGTTCTCTACGGTGGGGGACAGTTAGTGAAAAACTGTTTTTT. Protein: CASSSLRWGTVSEKLFF. This chain uses TRBV6-8 with TRBJ1-4; 7 nucleotides align to TRBD1. The trim removed 4 bases at V and 7 bases at J, leaving 15 bases unmatched. Germline V gene sequence: CDR1 MNHGY, CDR2 SAAAGT. The CDR3 runs 17 residues.

The rearrangement links TRBV15 to TRBJ2-5, with 8 bases identical to TRBD2. The CDR3 is 15 residues long. Germline loops: CDR1 LNHNV, CDR2 YYDKDF (reference sequence). The ends lost 0 bases at V and 5 bases at J; junction bases unmatched: 5. The CDR3 region has the DNA TGTGCCACCAGCAGAGATCGGGGGGGGGTGGAGACCCAGTACTTC. It specifies CATSRDRGGVETQYF.